This T cell receptor beta chain was sequenced in a study of T cells after posttransplantation cyclophosphamide. Findings and limits, study-wide: Donor CD8+ memory clones often dominated recipient blood repertoires at later times.

Trimming removed 2 bases at V and 2 bases at J, with 9 bases between. CDR3 length: 14 residues. In germline, CDR1 is MNHEY, CDR2 SVGAGI. Method: immunoSEQ multiplex PCR; TCRdb's copy keeps in-frame clones and lacks some. The data show 30,000 or so clones, with none appearing a single time. Of note for this clone: Its antigen is not known.

The TCR originated in a woman aged 30 to 39 in good health and a related stem cell transplant donor. The J gene is TRBJ1-2, the V gene TRBV6-5, with D unresolved. The sequencing input was PBMCs. CDR3 DNA sequence: TGTGCCAGCAGTTACGCACGGGTGAACTATGGCTACACCTTC. Translating gives CASSYARVNYGYTF.